A selection of T cell receptor beta chains follows, all from one sample in a study of PD-1 blockade in mismatch repair-deficient tumors. TCRdb keeps only in-frame clones here, not all; method: immunoSEQ multiplex PCR. This sample has roughly 130,000 clones, with approximately 91% found just once. Sequencing used peripheral blood, obtained almost 74 weeks after starting pembrolizumab. The receptors stem from an adult with mismatch repair-deficient cancer. Both conserved end residues are part of each CDR3. A D gene is named only where the DNA matches it firmly. Rows may omit the clone size; those that give it use once, few, many or a size class.

v_gene: TRBV19
abundance: .
d_gene: TRBD2
j_gene: TRBJ2-7
CDR3nt: TGTGCCAGTAGTATGGTAGCGGGTTCCTCCTACGAGCAGTACTTC
CDR3aa: CASSMVAGSSYEQYF

v_gene: TRBV30
abundance: .
d_gene: .
j_gene: TRBJ1-5
CDR3nt: TGTGCCTGGAGTGAAACCTCTTCTAATCAGCCCCAGCATTTT
CDR3aa: CAWSETSSNQPQHF

v_gene: TRBV10-3
abundance: once
d_gene: .
j_gene: TRBJ2-7
CDR3nt: TGTGCCATCAGGAAACAGGGACCCTTTGACGGTTACGAGCAGTACTTC
CDR3aa: CAIRKQGPFDGYEQYF

v_gene: TRBV27
abundance: few
d_gene: TRBD1
j_gene: TRBJ2-7
CDR3nt: TGTGCCAGCAGCTACGGGGACAGGGGCTACGAGCAGTACTTC
CDR3aa: CASSYGDRGYEQYF

v_gene: TRBV6-1
abundance: .
d_gene: .
j_gene: TRBJ2-7
CDR3nt: TGTGCCAGCAGTGAATACTACGAGCAGTACTTC
CDR3aa: CASSEYYEQYF

v_gene: TRBV9
abundance: .
d_gene: TRBD1
j_gene: TRBJ2-1
CDR3nt: TGTGCCAGCAGCGCATCTCCGGGACAGGGATCTGATGAGCAGTTCTTC
CDR3aa: CASSASPGQGSDEQFF

v_gene: TRBV18
abundance: .
d_gene: TRBD1
j_gene: TRBJ1-5
CDR3nt: TGTGCCAGCTCAGGACAGGGGGCGAGCAATCAGCCCCAGCATTTT
CDR3aa: CASSGQGASNQPQHF

v_gene: TRBV2
abundance: few
d_gene: TRBD2
j_gene: TRBJ2-7
CDR3nt: TGTGCCAGCAGGGGCATAGCGGGAGGGCGTTACGAGCAGTACTTC
CDR3aa: CASRGIAGGRYEQYF

v_gene: TRBV11-3
abundance: .
d_gene: .
j_gene: TRBJ2-7
CDR3nt: TGTGCCAGCAGCTTAGACTTCTACGAGCAGTACTTC
CDR3aa: CASSLDFYEQYF

v_gene: TRBV18
abundance: .
d_gene: .
j_gene: TRBJ2-3
CDR3nt: TGTGCCAGCTGTGCACTCAACACAGATACGCAGTATTTT
CDR3aa: CASCALNTDTQYF

v_gene: TRBV21-1
abundance: once
d_gene: .
j_gene: TRBJ2-3
CDR3nt: TGTGCCAGCAGCAAGAGGGAGGTCGACTCGGATACGCAGTATTTT
CDR3aa: CASSKREVDSDTQYF

v_gene: TRBV5-6
abundance: .
d_gene: .
j_gene: TRBJ2-1
CDR3nt: TGTGCCAGCAGCTTGGTCGTACTAGACTACAATGAGCAGTTCTTC
CDR3aa: CASSLVVLDYNEQFF

v_gene: TRBV7-8
abundance: .
d_gene: .
j_gene: TRBJ1-3
CDR3nt: TGTGCCAGCAGCTTAGCGATAGCAGGGGATTCTGGAAACACCATATATTTT
CDR3aa: CASSLAIAGDSGNTIYF

v_gene: TRBV27
abundance: .
d_gene: TRBD2
j_gene: TRBJ2-5
CDR3nt: TGTGCCAGCAGTAAACTAGCGGGAAAAGAGACCCAGTACTTC
CDR3aa: CASSKLAGKETQYF

v_gene: TRBV28
abundance: .
d_gene: .
j_gene: TRBJ2-7
CDR3nt: TGTGCCAGCAGTCCAGAGGGCGAGCAGTACTTC
CDR3aa: CASSPEGEQYF

v_gene: TRBV11-3
abundance: .
d_gene: .
j_gene: TRBJ2-2
CDR3nt: TGTGCCAGCAGCTTAGCTCCCACCGGGGAGCTGTTTTTT
CDR3aa: CASSLAPTGELFF

v_gene: TRBV7-2
abundance: .
d_gene: .
j_gene: TRBJ1-2
CDR3nt: TGTGCCAGCAGCTTCGGGGACGGAAACTATGGCTACACCTTC
CDR3aa: CASSFGDGNYGYTF

v_gene: TRBV7-7
abundance: once
d_gene: .
j_gene: TRBJ2-2
CDR3nt: TGTGCTAGCAGCTTAGATTCAGGCGGGGAGCTGTTTTTT
CDR3aa: CASSLDSGGELFF

v_gene: TRBV9
abundance: .
d_gene: .
j_gene: TRBJ2-5
CDR3nt: TGTGCCAGCAGCGTGTCAAGCGGTTCTGGGGAGACCCAGTACTTC
CDR3aa: CASSVSSGSGETQYF

v_gene: TRBV6-5
abundance: .
d_gene: .
j_gene: TRBJ2-7
CDR3nt: TGTGCCAGCAGTTACTCGGCGGGTAACGAGCAGTACTTC
CDR3aa: CASSYSAGNEQYF

v_gene: TRBV7-9
abundance: .
d_gene: .
j_gene: TRBJ1-2
CDR3nt: TGTGCCAGCAGCTTCGCTGACAGCTATGGCTACACCTTC
CDR3aa: CASSFADSYGYTF

v_gene: TRBV5-4
abundance: .
d_gene: TRBD1
j_gene: TRBJ2-3
CDR3nt: TGTGCCAGCAGCCGACAGGGCCCCACAGATACGCAGTATTTT
CDR3aa: CASSRQGPTDTQYF

v_gene: TRBV30
abundance: .
d_gene: .
j_gene: TRBJ2-5
CDR3nt: TGTGCCTGGAGTGATTGGGGGGAGGAGACCCAGTACTTC
CDR3aa: CAWSDWGEETQYF

v_gene: TRBV4-1
abundance: .
d_gene: .
j_gene: TRBJ1-5
CDR3nt: TGCGCCAGCAGCCAAGTCGGGGGTGAGGGGAATCAGCCCCAGCATTTT
CDR3aa: CASSQVGGEGNQPQHF

v_gene: TRBV28
abundance: .
d_gene: TRBD2
j_gene: TRBJ2-1
CDR3nt: TGTGCCAGCAGTTTTGGGAGAATTCATGGACTAGCGGGCCTCTCCTACAATGAGCAGTTCTTC
CDR3aa: CASSFGRIHGLAGLSYNEQFF

v_gene: TRBV19
abundance: .
d_gene: TRBD2
j_gene: TRBJ2-3
CDR3nt: TGTGCCAGTAGTCCAATACGACTAGCGGGAAACACAGATACGCAGTATTTT
CDR3aa: CASSPIRLAGNTDTQYF

v_gene: TRBV4-2
abundance: once
d_gene: .
j_gene: TRBJ1-1
CDR3nt: TGTGCCAGCAGCCCCGAGGAAGGGTCGGCCACTGAAGCTTTCTTT
CDR3aa: CASSPEEGSATEAFF

v_gene: TRBV7-9
abundance: .
d_gene: .
j_gene: TRBJ1-5
CDR3nt: TGTGCCAGCAGCTCTTCGGACGCTCAGCCCCAGCATTTT
CDR3aa: CASSSSDAQPQHF

v_gene: TRBV19
abundance: few
d_gene: TRBD1
j_gene: TRBJ2-7
CDR3nt: TGTGCCAGTAGCACAGGACAGGGAGCCTACGAGCAGTACTTC
CDR3aa: CASSTGQGAYEQYF

v_gene: TRBV7-2
abundance: .
d_gene: .
j_gene: TRBJ1-1
CDR3nt: TGTGCCAGCAGCTTAGTCTCGGGGGTTGAAGCTTTCTTT
CDR3aa: CASSLVSGVEAFF

v_gene: TRBV7-2
abundance: .
d_gene: .
j_gene: TRBJ1-1
CDR3nt: TGTGCCAGCAGCTTAGGTGGTGGGTTTCCGACTTTCTTT
CDR3aa: CASSLGGGFPTFF

v_gene: TRBV30
abundance: .
d_gene: .
j_gene: TRBJ1-3
CDR3nt: TGTGCCTGGTCGACCCGGCTTAGCTCTGGAAACACCATATATTTT
CDR3aa: CAWSTRLSSGNTIYF

v_gene: TRBV10-3
abundance: .
d_gene: TRBD2
j_gene: TRBJ2-1
CDR3nt: TGTGCCATCAGTGAGTCGAGGACTAGCGGCAATGAGCAGTTCTTC
CDR3aa: CAISESRTSGNEQFF

v_gene: TRBV27
abundance: .
d_gene: .
j_gene: TRBJ2-6
CDR3nt: TGTGCCAGCAGCTACTCTGGGGCCAACGTCCTGACTTTC
CDR3aa: CASSYSGANVLTF

v_gene: TRBV28
abundance: .
d_gene: TRBD2
j_gene: TRBJ2-7
CDR3nt: TGTGCCAGCAGTCCCACACTTAGCGGGAGCCTTGGCTACGAGCAGTACTTC
CDR3aa: CASSPTLSGSLGYEQYF

v_gene: TRBV5-1
abundance: .
d_gene: TRBD2
j_gene: TRBJ2-7
CDR3nt: TGCGCCAGCAGCTTAAATTTTGGCGGGAGGGAGGTCGACGAGCAGTACTTC
CDR3aa: CASSLNFGGREVDEQYF

v_gene: TRBV30
abundance: .
d_gene: .
j_gene: TRBJ1-5
CDR3nt: TGTGCCTGGAGCTGGGGGGACGGGGATCAGCCCCAGCATTTT
CDR3aa: CAWSWGDGDQPQHF

v_gene: TRBV9
abundance: .
d_gene: .
j_gene: TRBJ1-1
CDR3nt: TGTGCCAGCAGCGTCGGACAGTTCACTGAAGCTTTCTTT
CDR3aa: CASSVGQFTEAFF

v_gene: TRBV4-1
abundance: .
d_gene: .
j_gene: TRBJ2-4
CDR3nt: TGCGCCAGCAGCCAAGACTCGGAGTGGACAGAACTCAAAAACATTCAGTACTTC
CDR3aa: CASSQDSEWTELKNIQYF

v_gene: TRBV13
abundance: .
d_gene: TRBD2
j_gene: TRBJ2-3
CDR3nt: TGTGCCAGCAGCTCCCGGACTAGCGCCACTAGCACAGATACGCAGTATTTT
CDR3aa: CASSSRTSATSTDTQYF

v_gene: TRBV5-1
abundance: .
d_gene: .
j_gene: TRBJ2-5
CDR3nt: TGCGCCAGCAGCCCCCCGGGCCTTACGGGTGAGACCCAGTACTTC
CDR3aa: CASSPPGLTGETQYF

v_gene: TRBV30
abundance: few
d_gene: .
j_gene: TRBJ1-5
CDR3nt: TGTGCCTGGAGTGTTAAGGGGAATCAGCCCCAGCATTTT
CDR3aa: CAWSVKGNQPQHF

v_gene: TRBV5-1
abundance: .
d_gene: .
j_gene: TRBJ1-2
CDR3nt: TGCGCCAGCAGCTTGGGGACTGGAGGCTACACCTTC
CDR3aa: CASSLGTGGYTF

v_gene: TRBV18
abundance: once
d_gene: .
j_gene: TRBJ2-6
CDR3nt: TGTGCCAGCTCACCAAGTGGGGGGTACTCTGGGGCCAACGTCCTGACTTTC
CDR3aa: CASSPSGGYSGANVLTF

v_gene: TRBV7-8
abundance: .
d_gene: TRBD2
j_gene: TRBJ2-1
CDR3nt: TGTGCCAGCGGTATAGCGGGAGGCTACAATGAGCAGTTCTTC
CDR3aa: CASGIAGGYNEQFF

v_gene: TRBV28
abundance: .
d_gene: TRBD1
j_gene: TRBJ2-5
CDR3nt: TGTGCCAGCAGTTTGGACAGGGAGCGTGAGACCCAGTACTTC
CDR3aa: CASSLDRERETQYF

v_gene: TRBV7-9
abundance: .
d_gene: .
j_gene: TRBJ2-5
CDR3nt: TGTGCCAGCAGCTCCGGAACGGGAGTACGAGAGACCCAGTACTTC
CDR3aa: CASSSGTGVRETQYF

v_gene: TRBV28
abundance: .
d_gene: .
j_gene: TRBJ1-2
CDR3nt: TGTGCCAGCAGTTCTGGCCCGGGACACTCCAACTATGGCTACACCTTC
CDR3aa: CASSSGPGHSNYGYTF

v_gene: TRBV21-1
abundance: .
d_gene: .
j_gene: TRBJ2-6
CDR3nt: TGTGCCAGCAGCATCCGGGACAGGGGGCTTTCGGGGGCCAACGTCCTGACTTTC
CDR3aa: CASSIRDRGLSGANVLTF

v_gene: TRBV7-2
abundance: .
d_gene: .
j_gene: TRBJ1-1
CDR3nt: TGTGCCAGCAGCTTAGTTTATCCGAACAATTTCATCCCTGAAGCTTTCTTT
CDR3aa: CASSLVYPNNFIPEAFF

v_gene: TRBV7-9
abundance: once
d_gene: TRBD1
j_gene: TRBJ1-1
CDR3nt: TGTGCCAGCAGCCCCGGGACAGGGTCCCCTTCCACCACTGAAGCTTTCTTT
CDR3aa: CASSPGTGSPSTTEAFF

v_gene: TRBV7-9
abundance: .
d_gene: TRBD2
j_gene: TRBJ2-5
CDR3nt: TGTGCCAGCAGCCCGCTAGCGGGAGTCGCTGAGACCCAGTACTTC
CDR3aa: CASSPLAGVAETQYF

v_gene: TRBV6-1
abundance: .
d_gene: .
j_gene: TRBJ2-5
CDR3nt: TGTGCCAGCAGTGAAGAGGAGGGGGCGGGGCAAGAGACCCAGTACTTC
CDR3aa: CASSEEEGAGQETQYF

v_gene: TRBV19
abundance: .
d_gene: .
j_gene: TRBJ2-7
CDR3nt: TGTGCCAGTAGTATAGGGGCCACAGTTTCCTACGAGCAGTACTTC
CDR3aa: CASSIGATVSYEQYF

v_gene: TRBV19
abundance: once
d_gene: TRBD2
j_gene: TRBJ2-5
CDR3nt: TGTGCCAGTAGTATTGGCGCGGGAGGAGAGACCCAGTACTTC
CDR3aa: CASSIGAGGETQYF

v_gene: TRBV27
abundance: .
d_gene: .
j_gene: TRBJ2-7
CDR3nt: TGTGCCAGCAGTTTATCGCTGACGGGACTCTGGGAGCAGTACTTC
CDR3aa: CASSLSLTGLWEQYF

v_gene: TRBV18
abundance: .
d_gene: TRBD1
j_gene: TRBJ2-7
CDR3nt: TGTGCCAGCTCACCGACAGGGGGAAGCTACGAGCAGTACTTC
CDR3aa: CASSPTGGSYEQYF

v_gene: TRBV4-2
abundance: .
d_gene: .
j_gene: TRBJ2-1
CDR3nt: TGTGCCAGCAGCCAACCAAAAGGGGGGTTTTCCCCGTTCTTC
CDR3aa: CASSQPKGGFSPFF

v_gene: TRBV29-1
abundance: .
d_gene: .
j_gene: TRBJ1-2
CDR3nt: TGCAGCGTAAAGCTGACTGATGGCTACACCTTC
CDR3aa: CSVKLTDGYTF